These 23 T cell receptor beta chains came from one sample sequenced in a study of blood T cell repertoires in COVID-19. Data came from immunoSEQ multiplex PCR; TCRdb stores just in-frame clones and leaves some out. Among 58,000 or so clones listed, 74% were seen once. Material for sequencing was peripheral blood. These receptors all stem from a woman over 75 with acute or convalescent COVID-19.

The chain carries TRBV4-2 and TRBJ1-2; 9 nucleotides align to TRBD1. The CDR3 runs to 15 residues. Trimming cost V 0 bases and J 3 bases; bases outside gene matches: 2. Looked up from germline, CDR1 is LGHNA and CDR2 is YNFKEQ. The CDR3 here is CASSQERTGDYGYTF. CDR3 bases: TGTGCCAGCAGCCAAGAGAGGACAGGGGACTATGGCTACACCTTC.

The chain combines TRBV7-2 with TRBJ1-2; 7 positions agree with TRBD1. There are 15 residues in the CDR3. Germline CDR1 is SGHTA and CDR2 is FQGNSA. J was trimmed by 4 bases and V by 5 bases; bases with no gene match: 10. CDR3 sequence reads: CASSPNLQGSYGYTF. In nucleotides, the CDR3 is TGTGCCAGCAGCCCAAACTTACAGGGGTCCTATGGCTACACCTTC.

The chain couples TRBV19 to TRBJ2-5; TRBD1 aligns across 10 bases. J lost 2 bases, V lost 5 bases, and 8 bases had no gene match. CDR1 and CDR2 (germline): LNHDA, SQIVND (reference sequence). The CDR3 runs 16 residues. In nucleotides, the CDR3 is TGTGCCAGTAGTCCCAGAAGGACAGGGGGACAAGAGACCCAGTACTTC. It yields the protein CASSPRRTGGQETQYF.

This clone has only one observation. The chain uses TRBV28 and TRBJ2-7; 11 bases fit TRBD1. The CDR3 loop spans 15 amino acids. Germline V gives CDR1 MDHEN, CDR2 SYDVKM. J gave up 2 bases and V 8 bases, and 8 bases lay outside the gene matches. The CDR3 sequence: CASGAPGQGAYEQYF. DNA of the CDR3: TGTGCCAGCGGGGCACCGGGACAGGGGGCCTACGAGCAGTACTTC.

The chain combines TRBV6-2 or TRBV6-3 with TRBJ2-3; D possibly corresponds to TRBD2 (6 bases). The ends were cut back, 2 bases at V and 0 bases at J, with 18 bases in the middle. The CDR3 loop spans 18 amino acids. The germline gives CDR1 MNHEY, CDR2 SVGEGT. The CDR3 bases are TGTGCCAGCAGTTACGACAGAAGAAGGGAGGCAAGCACAGATACGCAGTATTTT. Its protein is CASSYDRRREASTDTQYF.

The V call is TRBV6-5, the J call TRBJ2-1; 8 bases map to TRBD2. The V gene end was trimmed by 7 bases and the J gene end by 3 bases; junction bases not matched to a gene: 2. Germline V lookup: CDR1 MNHEY, CDR2 SVGAGI. The length of the CDR3 is 13 residues. The CDR3 spells CASTRGGYNEQFF. In nucleotides, the CDR3 is TGTGCCAGCACCCGGGGGGGCTACAATGAGCAGTTCTTC.

V gene TRBV3-1 (or the pseudogene TRBV3-2) combines with J gene TRBJ2-2; D ambiguous. The CDR3 loop spans 15 amino acids. Looked up from germline, CDR1 is LGHDT and CDR2 is YNNKEL (reference sequence). V lost 1 base to trimming and J lost 2 bases, with 8 bases between them. The CDR3 DNA reads as TGTGCCAGCAGCCAAGGAGGCCTTAACACCGGGGAGCTGTTTTTT. The encoded protein is CASSQGGLNTGELFF.

The rearrangement uses TRBV11-3 and TRBJ2-2; TRBD1 is a possible D gene (6 bases). CDR1 and CDR2 (germline): SGHNT, YENEEA. Trimming removed 6 bases from V and 4 bases from J, with 12 bases in between. The CDR3 is 14 amino acids. Here the CDR3 reads CASRTGSGTGELFF. Written as DNA, the CDR3 is TGTGCCAGCAGAACAGGGTCGGGCACCGGGGAGCTGTTTTTT.

The rearrangement joins TRBV12-3 or TRBV12-4 to TRBJ1-1, with unresolved D. This CDR3 region has 13 residues. V lost 6 bases to trimming and J lost 1 base, with 9 bases between them. CDR3 in DNA: TGTGCCAGCAGGCTTAACAGGAACACTGAAGCTTTCTTT. Translating it yields CASRLNRNTEAFF.

The chain links TRBV27 to TRBJ1-4, with 7 bases fitting TRBD1. Germline V gene lookup returns CDR1 MNHEY and CDR2 SMNVEV (reference sequence). V gave up 5 bases and J gave up 7 bases; unmatched junction bases: 10. The CDR3 length is 15 residues. This chain's CDR3 is CASSPGDSLVEKLFF. CDR3 bases: TGTGCCAGCAGTCCGGGGGACAGTTTGGTTGAAAAACTGTTTTTT. The full variable domain, in which reference TRBV27 and TRBJ1-4 provide the parts outside the CDR3, is EAQVTQNPRYLITVTGKKLTVTCSQNMNHEYMSWYRQDPGLGLRQIYYSMNVEVTDKGDVPEGYKVSRKEKRNFPLILESPSPNQTSLYFCASSPGDSLVEKLFFGSGTQLSVL.

The rearrangement joins TRBV7-9 to TRBJ2-7; D is possibly TRBD1 (7 bases). Trimming stripped 4 bases from V and 5 bases from J, with 18 bases between. Germline V gene lookup returns CDR1 SEHNR and CDR2 FQNEAQ (reference sequence). The CDR3 runs 15 residues. CDR3: CASSYAGQRWDEQYF. The CDR3 DNA is TGTGCCAGCAGCTATGCGGGACAGCGATGGGACGAGCAGTACTTC.

In its sample, this clone was seen a few times. The chain links TRBV5-1 to TRBJ2-4; D possibly corresponds to TRBD1 (5 bases). The CDR3 length is 15 residues. CDR1 SGHRS and CDR2 YFSETQ come from the germline V gene. V gave up 0 bases and J gave up 5 bases, with 12 bases separating them. Here the CDR3 reads CASSLGGVMENIQYF. The CDR3 DNA reads TGCGCCAGCAGCTTGGGGGGCGTTATGGAAAACATTCAGTACTTC.

CDR3 DNA sequence: TGTGCCAGCAGCTCCCGAGGAGGGGGCCAGTATGAGCAGTTCTTC. Translated: CASSSRGGGQYEQFF. The V gene is TRBV7-8, the J gene TRBJ2-1, with D possibly matching TRBD1 (7 bases). The CDR3 has 15 residues. V was pared by 4 bases and J by 8 bases, with 18 bases between. Germline CDR1 SGHVS, CDR2 FQNEAQ.

The chain couples TRBV19 to TRBJ1-3; no firm D call. V lost 5 bases and J lost 2, with 4 bases in between. The germline V gene has CDR1 LNHDA and CDR2 SQIVND (reference sequence). The CDR3 is 12 amino acids. In nucleotides, the CDR3 is TGTGCCAGTAGTCATCCTGGAAACACCATATATTTT. It is translated as CASSHPGNTIYF.

The CDR3 coding sequence is TGTGCCAGCAGCTTAGACGGGGGGGCCTCCACTGAAGCTTTCTTT. This encodes CASSLDGGASTEAFF. The chain has TRBV7-9 and TRBJ1-1; possible D gene TRBD1, 6 bases. The CDR3 covers 15 residues. The V and J ends lost 1 base and 4 bases respectively, with 13 bases between them. Germline loops: CDR1 SEHNR, CDR2 FQNEAQ (reference sequence).

The gene calls are TRBV19 and TRBJ2-4, with D perhaps matching TRBD1 (6 bases). This CDR3 comprises 15 residues. Trimming cost V 5 bases and J 3 bases, with 14 bases left between them. Germline V gene sequence: CDR1 LNHDA, CDR2 SQIVND (reference sequence). This CDR3 reads CASSPRAGDKNIQYF. Written as DNA, the CDR3 is TGTGCCAGTAGTCCCCGTGCAGGGGACAAAAACATTCAGTACTTC.

This clone has more than one count but fewer than ten. The chain recombines TRBV29-1 with TRBJ1-2; 7 positions agree with TRBD1. Germline V gene data show CDR1 as SQVTM and CDR2 as ANQGSEA. The CDR3 extends over 11 amino acids. V shed 5 bases, J shed 7 bases, and the junction held 4 bases outside the gene matches. The CDR3 sequence: CSVSTGVGYTF. The CDR3, as DNA: TGCAGCGTTTCCACAGGGGTTGGCTACACCTTC.

V gene TRBV29-1 combines with J gene TRBJ1-1; TRBD1 matches at 7 bases. Germline values: CDR1 SQVTM, CDR2 ANQGSEA. J lost 0 bases, V lost 7 bases, and 5 bases had no gene match. The CDR3 runs to 13 residues. The CDR3 loop is CSADRDMNTEAFF. The CDR3 DNA sequence: TGCAGCGCCGACAGGGACATGAACACTGAAGCTTTCTTT.

The chain is built from TRBV10-3 and TRBJ2-1; 16 positions match TRBD2. This CDR3 is built from 18 residues. Germline V gene data show CDR1 as ENHRY and CDR2 as SYGVKD. Unmatched junction bases numbered 8, after V lost 4 bases and J lost 5 bases. The CDR3 DNA reads as TGTGCCATCAGTGGGGGACTAGCGGGAGGGCCTGGAAACAATGAGCAGTTCTTC. Amino acid sequence: CAISGGLAGGPGNNEQFF.

The chain carries TRBV24-1 and TRBJ2-3, with D perhaps matching TRBD1 (6 bases). This CDR3 has 15 residues. The V gene's germline CDR1 is KGHDR and CDR2 SFDVKD. The V and J ends lost 5 bases and 2 bases respectively, with 13 bases between them. The CDR3 here is CATSVEDSPTDTQYF. CDR3 nucleotides: TGTGCCACCAGTGTTGAGGACAGTCCCACAGATACGCAGTATTTT.

This rearrangement joins TRBV19 to TRBJ1-2; TRBD1 agrees at 7 bases. This CDR3 is 16 amino acids long. The germline gives CDR1 LNHDA, CDR2 SQIVND (reference sequence). J was trimmed by 2 bases and V by 3 bases; bases with no gene match: 9. As DNA, the CDR3 is TGTGCCAGTAGTATTCCCGGGACAGCGAGAAACTATGGCTACACCTTC. It specifies CASSIPGTARNYGYTF. Drawing the rest from reference TRBV19 and TRBJ1-2, the complete variable domain is DGGITQSPKYLFRKEGQNVTLSCEQNLNHDAMYWYRQDPGQGLRLIYYSQIVNDFQKGDIAEGYSVSREKKESFPLTVTSAQKNPTAFYLCASSIPGTARNYGYTFGSGTRLTVV.

This chain links TRBV5-1 with TRBJ1-1, with TRBD1 matching 7 bases. The V gene end was trimmed by 6 bases and the J gene end by 4 bases; junction bases not matched to a gene: 18. Germline CDR1 is SGHRS and CDR2 is YFSETQ. The CDR3 covers 17 residues. Here the CDR3 DNA reads TGCGCCAGCACCAAAGACAGGGAGTCTATCTTCGCCACTGAAGCTTTCTTT. Amino acid sequence: CASTKDRESIFATEAFF.

The V gene is TRBV9, the J gene TRBJ2-7; 9 positions agree with TRBD1. Germline lookup yields CDR1 SGDLS and CDR2 YYNGEE. The CDR3 length is 14 residues. V lost 2 bases, J lost 2 bases, and 2 bases stayed unmatched. The CDR3 region has the DNA TGTGCCAGCAGCGTCGGACAGGGGACCTACGAGCAGTACTTC. The encoded protein is CASSVGQGTYEQYF.